This T cell receptor beta chain emerged from a study of cytomegalovirus exposure and HLA in healthy donors. Overall study results and limits: In the analysis, some V segments, TRBV6-2 and TRBV6-3 included, were excluded as indistinguishable. Listed as cytomegalovirus-associated were over 150 TCR beta chains.

The PCR used 60 Vbeta and 13 Jbeta primers. The protocol was immunoSEQ multiplex PCR, while the TCRdb copy is restricted to in-frame clones and leaves out a portion. The top ten clones hold 5.5% to 7% of a sample with tens of thousands of clones, around three quarters of them seen once. Germline CDR1 reads SGHDT; CDR2 reads YYEEEE. After removal of 4 bases from V and 1 base from J, the junction contained 5 bases not matched to a gene. There are 15 residues in the CDR3. Remarks on this clone: Its antigen is unidentified.

The chain employs TRBV5-6 and TRBJ1-2; 9 bases agree with TRBD1. This receptor was taken from a man in his thirties or forties in good health and CMV-seronegative. Sequencing input: PBMCs. The CDR3 sequence: CASSVDRGYNYGYTF. The CDR3 DNA reads as TGTGCCAGCAGCGTAGACAGGGGGTATAACTATGGCTACACCTTC.